The present T cell receptor beta chain was sequenced within a study of blood T cells in healthy people across ages. Findings and caveats of the study: Strongly correlated with naive T cell percentage was TCR beta diversity. Donor CMV infection status was unknown, possibly confounding age-related changes in expanded clonotypes. In long-lived donors, naive CD4+ cell counts and diversity exceeded those of aged donors.

A J-beta primer mix and a sample-barcoded 5' primer were used in a second PCR of roughly 7 to 12 cycles. One entry per CDR3 protein results from TCRdb running MiXCR on the 5' RACE reads. The data hold under 2 million distinct CDR3 sequences, with 34% observed a single time. Concerning this clonotype itself: What it binds is unknown.

The CDR3 totals 18 residues. Trimming at V came to 6 bases and at J to 7 bases, leaving 16 bases not matched to a gene. Germline V lookup: CDR1 KGHSH, CDR2 LQKENI. Isolated per sample were at least 7 million PBMCs. V is TRBV18 and J is TRBJ2-1; TRBD2 aligns across 12 bases. The origin of this receptor is a woman aged 25 to 39 in good health. Material: blood. The CDR3 here is CASSHPGVTSGSTNEQFF. Written as DNA, the CDR3 is TGTGCCAGCTCCCACCCAGGGGTGACTAGCGGGAGTACGAATGAGCAGTTCTTC.